This T cell receptor (beta chain) was profiled in a study of T cells after somatic rescue of genetic block. This table comes from immunoSEQ multiplex PCR, and its TCRdb copy is limited to in-frame clones, with some not included. The sample records tens of thousands of clones, approximately 96% being singletons. Germline-derived CDR1 and CDR2 are LNHDA and SQIVND (reference sequence). The CDR3 is 15 residues long. Trimming shortened V by 3 bases and J by 3 bases, and 15 bases separated the two germline ends. The TCR was taken from a child younger than two. Sequenced sample: peripheral blood mononuclear cells (PBMCs). The chain uses TRBV19 and TRBJ2-7, with a weak D call TRBD2 (6 bases). The CDR3 here is CASSIARDWFYEQYF. The CDR3 DNA is TGTGCCAGTAGTATCGCGCGGGACTGGTTCTACGAGCAGTACTTC.